Below, 26 T cell receptor beta chains from the same sample are listed, as sequenced in a study of beta chain features in type 1 diabetes (dated 2018 in TCRdb). Library method: the immunoSEQ multiplex PCR assay. The entire amount of isolated RNA was reverse transcribed using the High Capacity cDNA Reverse Transcription Kit, so the sequenced TCRB transcripts were expressed ones. The immuneACCESS repertoire file appears here via TCRdb, limited to in-frame rearrangements. These files lack a portion of the clones; in checked studies, under half of the deficit traces to unresolved V genes, and the cause of the others is not known. Within this sample are some 270,000 clones, with about 8% of them counted one time only. The ten largest clones capture more than 0.9% of the sample. Material: central memory CD4+ T cells from blood. The source of these receptors is a woman aged 18-29 years in good health.

Only a few counts were recorded for this clone. The chain links TRBV7-2 to TRBJ1-4; 7 nucleotides match TRBD1. Per the germline V gene, CDR1 is SGHTA and CDR2 is FQGNSA. The CDR3 length is 14 residues. V lost 5 bases and J lost 5; bases outside the gene matches: 5. CDR3 amino acids: CASSTDRENEKLFF. CDR3 sequence (DNA): TGTGCCAGCAGCACCGACAGGGAAAATGAAAAACTGTTTTTT.

The chain uses TRBV4-3 and TRBJ1-5, with D unresolved. The V gene lost 0 bases and the J gene lost 3 bases, with 15 bases spanning the gap. The length of the CDR3 is 17 residues. Germline V gives CDR1 LGHNA, CDR2 YSLEER. The CDR3 DNA is TGCGCCAGCAGCCAAGAATGGGAACAGCTTAACAATCAGCCCCAGCATTTT. Its translation: CASSQEWEQLNNQPQHF.

The chain joins TRBV7-2 to TRBJ1-4; D is unclear. Germline CDR1 reads SGHTA; CDR2 reads FQGNSA. V was pared by 1 base and J by 6 bases, with 15 bases between. This CDR3 has 16 residues. The CDR3 loop is CASSLVLGYDHEKLFF. The CDR3, as DNA: TGTGCCAGCAGCTTAGTCCTTGGCTATGACCATGAAAAACTGTTTTTT.

The chain uses TRBV28 and TRBJ1-1; 7 bases are a match to TRBD1. CDR1 is MDHEN and CDR2 is SYDVKM in the germline V gene. The CDR3 has 15 amino acids. V shed 5 bases, J shed 3 bases, and the junction held 9 bases outside the gene matches. This chain's CDR3 is CASSPLDRADTEAFF. CDR3 DNA sequence: TGTGCCAGCAGTCCCCTCGACAGGGCAGACACTGAAGCTTTCTTT.

The J gene is TRBJ1-1, the V gene TRBV7-2; 12 positions agree with TRBD1. This CDR3 has 16 residues. Germline CDR1 and CDR2: SGHTA and FQGNSA. Unmatched junction bases numbered 6, after V lost 6 bases and J lost 1 base. CDR3 DNA sequence: TGTGCCAGCAGTGGGACAGGGGGCGTAGGGAACACTGAAGCTTTCTTT. Translated, it gives CASSGTGGVGNTEAFF.

V usage is TRBV7-2 and J usage is TRBJ1-6, with 11 bases aligning to TRBD1. V trimming: 1 base; J trimming: 10 bases; junction bases outside the gene matches: 3. The CDR3 has 15 amino acids. Germline V gene lookup returns CDR1 SGHTA and CDR2 FQGNSA. The CDR3: CASSLGTGGISPLHF. The DNA of the CDR3 is TGTGCCAGCAGCTTAGGGACAGGGGGCATCTCACCCCTCCACTTT.

This chain joins TRBV6-5 and TRBJ1-1; a possible D gene is TRBD1 (6 bases). CDR1 is MNHEY and CDR2 is SVGAGI in the germline V gene. The CDR3 is 15 amino acids. V was clipped by 7 bases and J by 3 bases, with 18 bases between them. The CDR3 region has the DNA TGTGCCAGCATTCTCCGGGGGGCGGACTACACTGAAGCTTTCTTT. Residues: CASILRGADYTEAFF.

The rearrangement joins TRBV7-9 to TRBJ1-5, with TRBD1 as a possible D gene (6 bases). This CDR3 region has 15 residues. Germline V lookup: CDR1 SEHNR, CDR2 FQNEAQ (reference sequence). Trimming took off 5 bases at V and 6 bases at J, with 17 bases between the two ends. The CDR3 DNA is TGTGCCAGCAGCCCGGGGGGCGTTTGGAGTCAGCCCCAGCATTTT. This encodes CASSPGGVWSQPQHF.

This clone was detected only a few times. Additional DNA sequences in this sample encode the identical CDR3. V gene TRBV29-1 combines with J gene TRBJ1-1, with D possibly matching TRBD1 (6 bases). V dropped 4 bases and J dropped 5 bases, with 17 bases sitting between them. The CDR3 sequence is 14 residues long. Germline loops: CDR1 SQVTM, CDR2 ANQGSEA. The CDR3 sequence is CSVARGAEGTEAFF. The CDR3 DNA reads TGCAGCGTTGCCCGGGGGGCAGAAGGTACTGAAGCTTTCTTT.

V usage is TRBV6-6 and J usage is TRBJ2-3, with D tentatively TRBD2 (6 bases). This CDR3 is 15 amino acids long. Trimming cost V 4 bases and J 5 bases, with 16 bases left between them. In germline, CDR1 is MNHNY, CDR2 SVGAGI (reference sequence). The DNA for the CDR3 is TGTGCCAGCAGTTTGGGCGGGGATGGGGGAGATACGCAGTATTTT. Translation: CASSLGGDGGDTQYF.

This clone was detected a few times. V is TRBV2 and J is TRBJ1-5; D not certain. Trimming stripped 4 bases from V and 9 bases from J, with 13 bases between. This CDR3 comprises 13 residues. Germline V lookup: CDR1 SNHLY, CDR2 FYNNEI. The CDR3 sequence is CASSVEQEAPQHF. For the CDR3, the DNA is TGTGCCAGCAGTGTTGAGCAGGAAGCGCCCCAGCATTTT.

This chain uses TRBV30 with TRBJ2-5, with 9 bases matching TRBD1. The CDR3 runs to 14 residues. Germline CDR1 is GTSNPN and CDR2 is SVGIG (reference sequence). The V segment lost 0 bases and the J segment 4 bases; nucleotides outside the gene matches: 3. The CDR3 DNA follows: TGTGCCTGGAGTGTACAGGGGGCCGCAGAGACCCAGTACTTC. Translation: CAWSVQGAAETQYF.

V usage is TRBV11-2 and J usage is TRBJ2-3; D is possibly TRBD1 (6 bases). CDR3 length equals 13 residues. The V end was cut by 5 bases, the J end by 8 bases, with 14 bases between. Per the germline V gene, CDR1 is SGHAT and CDR2 is FQNNGV. The CDR3 coding sequence is TGTGCCAGCAGCCCAATACAGGGTCGTACGCAGTATTTT. This gives the protein CASSPIQGRTQYF.

The rearrangement links TRBV7-9 to TRBJ2-5; TRBD2 agrees at 7 bases. The DNA end is more similar to TRBJ2-7, so the J call may be wrong. The CDR3 has 14 amino acids. Germline assignment: CDR1 SEHNR and CDR2 FQNEAQ (reference sequence). CDR3: CASSLEGGGGEQYF. Here the CDR3 DNA reads TGTGCCAGCAGCTTAGAGGGCGGCGGGGGCGAGCAGTACTTC.

This clone has just a few counts. The CDR3 region has the DNA TGTGCCAGCAGCTCTACTTCCGGGGTCGGCTACAATGAGCAGTTCTTC. This translates into CASSSTSGVGYNEQFF. This chain joins TRBV7-7 and TRBJ2-1; D might be TRBD2 (5 bases). The V end was cut by 4 bases, the J end by 3 bases, with 16 bases between. Germline V gene sequence: CDR1 SSHAT, CDR2 FNYEAQ (reference sequence). The CDR3 sequence is 16 residues long.

The table lists this clone with a few counts. The chain is built from TRBV18 and TRBJ1-6; 7 positions agree with TRBD1. CDR1 and CDR2 (germline): KGHSH, LQKENI. V shed 3 bases, J shed 7 bases, and the junction held 6 bases outside the gene matches. The CDR3 loop spans 15 amino acids. This CDR3 is CASSPGTGENSPLHF. The CDR3 region has the DNA TGTGCCAGCTCACCGGGAACAGGGGAGAATTCACCCCTCCACTTT. Using reference TRBV18 and TRBJ1-6 for the parts outside the CDR3, the full variable domain is NAGVMQNPRHLVRRRGQEARLRCSPMKGHSHVYWYRQLPEEGLKFMVYLQKENIIDESGMPKERFSAEFPKEGPSILRIQQVVRGDSAAYFCASSPGTGENSPLHFGNGTRLTVT.

This clone appeared a few times. The chain combines TRBV2 with TRBJ2-1, with TRBD2 identical over 7 bases. Looked up from germline, CDR1 is SNHLY and CDR2 is FYNNEI. The CDR3 loop spans 12 amino acids. Unmatched junction bases numbered 4, after V lost 4 bases and J lost 10 bases. CDR3 loop: CASSANSGEQFF. In DNA, the CDR3 is TGTGCCAGCAGTGCCAATAGCGGGGAGCAGTTCTTC.

This clone was detected ten times or more. The CDR3 bases are TGTGCCAGCAACCCCGGGTGGACTAGCGGGAACAATGAGCAGTTCTTC. It translates to CASNPGWTSGNNEQFF. V gene TRBV27 combines with J gene TRBJ2-1, with TRBD2 matching over 12 bases. CDR3 length: 16 amino acids. The germline V gene has CDR1 MNHEY and CDR2 SMNVEV (reference sequence). With 7 bases clipped from V and 5 bases from J, the junction kept 9 bases outside the gene matches.

This clone was picked up a small number of times. The chain recombines TRBV7-2 with TRBJ2-5, with no clear D. The CDR3 extends over 12 amino acids. Trimming pared 3 bases from V and 5 bases from J, leaving 7 bases between. CDR1 is SGHTA, CDR2 FQGNSA, per germline. The CDR3 reads CASSFGYETQYF. The CDR3 DNA follows: TGTGCCAGCAGCTTCGGGTATGAGACCCAGTACTTC.

There are a few counts of this clone. J is TRBJ2-7 and V is TRBV15, with no clear D. The germline V gene encodes CDR1 LNHNV and CDR2 YYDKDF (reference sequence). V was trimmed by 1 base and J by 6 bases, leaving 10 bases between them. This CDR3 is built from 13 residues. The CDR3 is CATSRAPASEQYF. The CDR3 region has the DNA TGTGCCACCAGCAGAGCCCCGGCGTCCGAGCAGTACTTC.

In its sample, this clone was seen a few times. This chain connects TRBV9 to TRBJ1-5; tentatively, D is TRBD1 (5 bases). Trimming took 4 bases from V and 5 from J, leaving 10 bases between them. Germline-derived CDR1 and CDR2 are SGDLS and YYNGEE. The CDR3 runs 13 residues. CDR3 protein: CASSPLGDQPQHF. CDR3 nucleotides: TGTGCCAGCAGCCCACTAGGGGATCAGCCCCAGCATTTT.

This clone was counted between two and nine times. V and J are TRBV29-1 and TRBJ2-1; no firm D call. The CDR3 extends over 10 amino acids. The germline V gene encodes CDR1 SQVTM and CDR2 ANQGSEA. CDR3 sequence reads: CSLSDNEQFF. The CDR3 coding sequence is TGCAGTCTGTCTGACAATGAGCAGTTCTTC.

The V call is TRBV18, the J call TRBJ2-3; D is uncertain. This CDR3 comprises 14 residues. Germline assignment: CDR1 KGHSH and CDR2 LQKENI. V lost 3 bases and J 1 base, leaving 8 bases between the germline ends. CDR3 sequence: CASSPPTRTDTQYF. DNA for the CDR3: TGTGCCAGCTCACCCCCGACCCGCACAGATACGCAGTATTTT.

The V call is TRBV28, the J call TRBJ2-7; D remains ambiguous. Trimming cost V 5 bases and J 0 bases, with 5 bases left between them. This CDR3 is built from 12 residues. Per germline, CDR1 MDHEN and CDR2 SYDVKM. CDR3 protein: CASSIPSYEQYV. The DNA for the CDR3 is TGTGCCAGCAGTATTCCCTCCTACGAGCAGTACGTC.

This clone was seen at least ten times. This chain uses TRBV29-1 with TRBJ1-2; D is perhaps TRBD1 (6 bases). The CDR3 sequence is 10 residues long. With 5 bases removed from V and 6 bases from J, the gap between germline ends came to 7 bases. CDR1 is SQVTM, CDR2 ANQGSEA, per germline. CDR3 nucleotide sequence: TGCAGCGTTCACAGGGATGGCTACACCTTC. This codes for CSVHRDGYTF.

The chain recombines TRBV28 with TRBJ1-1; D remains ambiguous. Germline V gene data show CDR1 as MDHEN and CDR2 as SYDVKM. This CDR3 contains 15 residues. Trimming left V 8 bases short and J 0 bases short, with 16 bases between. The CDR3 loop is CASAVAFTMNTEAFF. CDR3 nucleotide sequence: TGTGCCAGCGCCGTAGCCTTCACAATGAACACTGAAGCTTTCTTT.